Listed below are T cell receptor beta chains from one sample, sequenced in a study of blood T cell repertoires in COVID-19. Method: immunoSEQ multiplex PCR; TCRdb's copy keeps in-frame clones and lacks some. The repertoire holds tens of thousands of clones, with roughly 87% as singletons. The sequenced sample consisted of peripheral blood. The receptors originated from a man between 60 and 75 years old with acute or convalescent COVID-19. Both conserved end residues are part of each CDR3. D genes are given only for firm matches. Clone size is not always given. Where it is, it says once, few, many or a class for expanded clones.

CASSPGQHNQPQHF	-	TRBJ1-5	TRBV11-2	-
CASRQGSSPLHF	-	TRBJ1-6	TRBV27	-
CASSTDGSLGPQHF	-	TRBJ1-5	TRBV19	-
CASSQTSVAFF	-	TRBJ1-1	TRBV14	-
CASSLGQMNTEAFF	TRBD1	TRBJ1-1	TRBV7-8	-
CASSRPSPERLFF	-	TRBJ1-4	TRBV6-5	-
CASSSQISGGNGRDEQFF	TRBD2	TRBJ2-1	TRBV9	-
CASSLAAGSYEQYF	-	TRBJ2-7	TRBV5-4	once
CASSDRGWKTQYF	TRBD1	TRBJ2-5	TRBV6-1	-
CASSFQGKLDEQFF	-	TRBJ2-1	TRBV19	-
CASSLGDRGAYGYTF	TRBD1	TRBJ1-2	TRBV5-1	-
CASRRAGLENTEAFF	-	TRBJ1-1	TRBV6-5	-
CASSLAGTGGQKTQYF	TRBD1	TRBJ2-5	TRBV11-2	-
CASSVLGHLNNEQFF	-	TRBJ2-1	TRBV9	-
CASSEITGKGAEAFF	-	TRBJ1-1	TRBV2	-
CASSLDAPGAEAFF	-	TRBJ1-1	TRBV7-9	once